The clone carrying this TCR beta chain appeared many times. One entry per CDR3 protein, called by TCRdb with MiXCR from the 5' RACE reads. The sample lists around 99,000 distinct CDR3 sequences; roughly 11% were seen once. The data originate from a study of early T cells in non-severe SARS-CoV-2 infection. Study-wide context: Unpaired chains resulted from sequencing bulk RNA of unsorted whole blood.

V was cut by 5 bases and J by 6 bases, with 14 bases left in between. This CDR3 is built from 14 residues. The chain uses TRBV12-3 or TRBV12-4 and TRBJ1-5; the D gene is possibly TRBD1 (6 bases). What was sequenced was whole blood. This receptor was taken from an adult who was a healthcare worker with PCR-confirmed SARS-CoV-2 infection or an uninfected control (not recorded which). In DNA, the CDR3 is TGTGCCAGCAGTCTACAGGGATGGGGTCAGCCCCAGCATTTT. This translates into CASSLQGWGQPQHF.